This TCR beta chain was identified in a study of T cell changes during pregnancy in multiple sclerosis. Sequenced by immunoSEQ multiplex PCR; TCRdb stores in-frame clones only, minus some. The data hold around 92,000 clones, with 90% to 95% observed a single time. CDR1 is MNHEY, CDR2 SVGAGI, per germline. The ends were cut back, 6 bases at V and 0 bases at J, with 14 bases in the middle. The CDR3 runs 15 residues. The source material was peripheral blood, sampled in the third trimester of pregnancy. This chain links TRBV6-5 with TRBJ1-1; weak D call: TRBD1 (5 bases). This clonotype was obtained from a female donor with multiple sclerosis, enrolled in a pregnancy study. CDR3 in amino acids: CASSAGLLMNTEAFF. The CDR3 nucleotides read TGTGCCAGCAGCGCGGGGCTACTGATGAACACTGAAGCTTTCTTT.